This is a list of T cell receptor beta chains from one sample in a study of a mutant IDH1 vaccine in newly diagnosed glioma. The data were produced by immunoSEQ multiplex PCR, yet TCRdb's version contains in-frame clones alone and is incomplete. The data contain fewer than 40,000 clones, 70% to 80% of them singletons. Their cognate antigens are unknown. Sample: PBMCs, taken from a glioma patient whose treatment included an IDH1 peptide vaccine. These receptors all stem from a man aged 40-49 years with glioma. CDR3s include the opening cysteine and the closing phenylalanine or tryptophan. D genes are given only for firm matches. The size field is filled for only some rows; it gives once, few, many or a size class.

j_call d_call v_call clone_size cdr3_nt cdr3_aa
TRBJ2-1 . TRBV15 few TGTGCCACCAGCAGAGAGAATGAGCAGTTCTTC CATSRENEQFF
TRBJ2-7 . TRBV13 . TGTGCCAGCAGCTCCCAACGAGCCTCCTACGAGCAGTACTTC CASSSQRASYEQYF
TRBJ2-3 TRBD2 TRBV7-9 . TGTGCCAGCAGGTCTAGCGGGGGGGCAGTTGATACGCAGTATTTT CASRSSGGAVDTQYF
TRBJ2-7 TRBD1 TRBV5-6 once TGTGCCAGCAGCCGGGGCACAGGGGGCGAGCAGTACTTC CASSRGTGGEQYF
TRBJ1-3 . TRBV6-1 . TGTGCCACCCATCTGGGTGGTAACTCTGGAAACACCATATATTTT CATHLGGNSGNTIYF
TRBJ2-7 TRBD1 TRBV18 . TGTGCCAGCTCACCACCGGCCAGGGGGCCGTACGAGCAGTACTTC CASSPPARGPYEQYF
TRBJ1-1 TRBD1 TRBV15 . TGTGCCACCAGCATGGGACTCCCGGGACAGGGAAGGAGGGTGAACACTGAAGCTTTCTTT CATSMGLPGQGRRVNTEAFF
TRBJ1-1 TRBD1 TRBV2 few TGTGCCAGCAGTGGGACAGGGGACACTGAAGCTTTCTTT CASSGTGDTEAFF
TRBJ2-1 . TRBV7-9 once TGTGCCAGCAGCCACGGCCTCCGGGGCCACAATGAGCAGTTCTTC CASSHGLRGHNEQFF
TRBJ2-2 . TRBV7-3 . TGTGCCAGCAGCTTAACTGGGGAGCTGTTTTTT CASSLTGELFF
TRBJ1-3 TRBD1 TRBV30 . TGTGCCACCTCCACCGACAGGGGAGTAAACACCATATATTTT CATSTDRGVNTIYF
TRBJ1-1 . TRBV6-5 . TGTGCCAGCAGTTACCAGGACAGAATCCACACTGAAGCTTTCTTT CASSYQDRIHTEAFF
TRBJ1-1 . TRBV7-9 . TGTGCCAGCAGCTTAGTTACGGTGGGCACTGAAGCTTTCTTT CASSLVTVGTEAFF
TRBJ2-7 . TRBV9 . TGTGCCAGCAGCGTAGGTGGGGCCGAGCAGTACTTC CASSVGGAEQYF